Listed below are T cell receptor beta chains from one sample, sequenced in a study of PD-L1 blockade in urothelial cancer. Libraries were prepared by immunoSEQ multiplex PCR; TCRdb keeps only in-frame clonotypes and omits some of them. The top ten clones hold approximately 7.7% of a sample with fewer than 50,000 clones, 87% of them seen once. The sequenced sample was PBMCs, obtained around atezolizumab (anti-PD-L1) treatment. All receptors come from a man between 60 and 70 years old with urothelial cancer. Both conserved end residues are part of each CDR3. The order of the fields is D gene, V gene, J gene, CDR3 protein, CDR3 DNA. D genes are given only for firm matches.

d_call: TRBD1
v_call: TRBV18
j_call: TRBJ1-3
cdr3_aa: CASSPVSTGAGSSGNTIYF
cdr3_nt: TGTGCCAGCTCACCGGTTTCTACAGGGGCAGGTAGCTCTGGAAACACCATATATTTT

d_call: NA
v_call: TRBV5-4
j_call: TRBJ2-7
cdr3_aa: CASSPGGRGQLEQYF
cdr3_nt: TGTGCCAGCAGCCCGGGAGGGAGGGGGCAGCTCGAGCAGTACTTC

d_call: TRBD1
v_call: TRBV7-3
j_call: TRBJ1-2
cdr3_aa: CASSRTGGASVYGYTF
cdr3_nt: TGTGCCAGCAGCCGCACAGGGGGCGCCTCGGTTTATGGCTACACCTTC

d_call: TRBD1
v_call: TRBV6-6
j_call: TRBJ1-5
cdr3_aa: CASNRQGARGNQPQHF
cdr3_nt: TGTGCCAGCAACAGACAGGGGGCTCGGGGCAATCAGCCCCAGCATTTT

d_call: NA
v_call: TRBV28
j_call: TRBJ1-1
cdr3_aa: CASSYPPGGLNTEAFF
cdr3_nt: TGTGCCAGCAGTTATCCCCCGGGGGGATTGAACACTGAAGCTTTCTTT

d_call: TRBD1
v_call: TRBV4-1
j_call: TRBJ1-1
cdr3_aa: CASNSPGQGALTEAFF
cdr3_nt: TGCGCCAGCAATTCGCCGGGACAGGGGGCGCTGACTGAAGCTTTCTTT

d_call: TRBD1
v_call: TRBV9
j_call: TRBJ1-1
cdr3_aa: CASSVGLGGSSNTEAFF
cdr3_nt: TGTGCCAGCAGCGTAGGTTTAGGGGGCTCATCGAACACTGAAGCTTTCTTT

d_call: NA
v_call: TRBV27
j_call: TRBJ2-3
cdr3_aa: CASSIGLSRDTQYF
cdr3_nt: TGTGCCAGCAGTATAGGACTATCGAGGGATACGCAGTATTTT

d_call: NA
v_call: TRBV7-8
j_call: TRBJ1-2
cdr3_aa: CASSLTEVNYGYTF
cdr3_nt: TGTGCCAGCAGCTTAACCGAGGTGAACTATGGCTACACCTTC

d_call: TRBD2
v_call: TRBV19
j_call: TRBJ2-2
cdr3_aa: CASTRLAGAGTGELFF
cdr3_nt: TGTGCCAGTACGCGGCTAGCGGGGGCGGGGACCGGGGAGCTGTTTTTT